Listed below are T cell receptor beta chains from one sample, sequenced in a study of T-cell memory formation after mild COVID-19. From the 5' RACE reads, TCRdb called clonotypes with MiXCR, one entry per CDR3 protein. The sample lists roughly 300,000 distinct CDR3 sequences, approximately 14% seen once, with about 20% in the top ten. The sample taken for sequencing was PBMCs or a T cell subset sorted from them (not recorded which). All receptors come from a man between 18 and 35 years old who had mild COVID-19 (a few samples of this study predate the infection). Cell type and time point are not known. Each CDR3 is given with its conserved first and last residue. A D gene is named only where the DNA matches it firmly. Size tells how often a clone was seen (once, few, many) or the class of an expanded clone, and some rows leave it out.

v_call: TRBV6-5; j_call: TRBJ2-7; d_call: TRBD2; clone_size: many; cdr3_length: 16; cdr3_nt: TGTGCCAGCAGTTACTCTCTAGCGGGGGCCTTCTACGAGCAGTACTTC; cdr3_aa: CASSYSLAGAFYEQYF
v_call: TRBV4-1; j_call: TRBJ2-7; d_call: .; clone_size: .; cdr3_length: 16; cdr3_nt: TGCGCCAGCAGCCAAGTACAGGGAAATTCTAAGTACGAGCAGTACTTC; cdr3_aa: CASSQVQGNSKYEQYF
v_call: TRBV27; j_call: TRBJ1-1; d_call: .; clone_size: many; cdr3_length: 13; cdr3_nt: TGTGCCAGCTGCACTCCGGGGGGAACTGAAGCTTTCTTT; cdr3_aa: CASCTPGGTEAFF
v_call: TRBV4-1; j_call: TRBJ1-6; d_call: .; clone_size: .; cdr3_length: 15; cdr3_nt: TGCGCCAGCAGCCAAACCCCAGGGACGGATTCACCCCTCCACTTT; cdr3_aa: CASSQTPGTDSPLHF
v_call: TRBV7-2; j_call: TRBJ1-6; d_call: TRBD1; clone_size: many; cdr3_length: 15; cdr3_nt: TGTGCCAGCGTCTCTAGACAGGGCTATAATTCACCCCTCCACTTT; cdr3_aa: CASVSRQGYNSPLHF
v_call: TRBV20-1; j_call: TRBJ1-2; d_call: .; clone_size: few; cdr3_length: 13; cdr3_nt: TGCAGTGCTAGAGATAGCCGACAGTATGGCTACACCTTC; cdr3_aa: CSARDSRQYGYTF
v_call: TRBV7-2; j_call: TRBJ1-2; d_call: .; clone_size: .; cdr3_length: 13; cdr3_nt: TGTGCCAGCAGCTCCCCAGCTAACTATGGCTACACCTTC; cdr3_aa: CASSSPANYGYTF
v_call: TRBV9; j_call: TRBJ1-3; d_call: .; clone_size: .; cdr3_length: 15; cdr3_nt: TGTGCCAGCAGCGTAGAAGCGAACTCTGGAAACACCATATATTTT; cdr3_aa: CASSVEANSGNTIYF
v_call: TRBV2; j_call: TRBJ2-2; d_call: .; clone_size: few; cdr3_length: 12; cdr3_nt: TGCTACCAAGGTGGGAACACCGGGGAGCTGTTTTTT; cdr3_aa: CYQGGNTGELFF
v_call: TRBV7-2; j_call: TRBJ2-3; d_call: .; clone_size: many; cdr3_length: 14; cdr3_nt: TGTGCCAGCAGCTTAGGACAGACTCCCTCCCATCAGTATTTT; cdr3_aa: CASSLGQTPSHQYF
v_call: TRBV7-8; j_call: TRBJ2-1; d_call: .; clone_size: few; cdr3_length: 15; cdr3_nt: TGTGCCAGCAGCTTAGGGGAGAGCTCCTACAATGAGCAGTTCTTC; cdr3_aa: CASSLGESSYNEQFF
v_call: TRBV7-3; j_call: TRBJ1-1; d_call: TRBD1; clone_size: .; cdr3_length: 13; cdr3_nt: TGTGCCAGCAGCGCGACAGGGTTTACTGAAGCTTTCTTT; cdr3_aa: CASSATGFTEAFF
v_call: TRBV6-5; j_call: TRBJ1-2; d_call: TRBD1; clone_size: .; cdr3_length: 18; cdr3_nt: TGTGCCAGCAGTACCCGAAGGACAGGGTCCCCGGCTAACTATGGCTACACCTTC; cdr3_aa: CASSTRRTGSPANYGYTF
v_call: TRBV4-2; j_call: TRBJ1-5; d_call: .; clone_size: few; cdr3_length: 14; cdr3_nt: TGTGCCAGCAGCCAAGAGGGCCTAAATCAGCCCCAGCATTTT; cdr3_aa: CASSQEGLNQPQHF
v_call: TRBV6-2/TRBV6-3; j_call: TRBJ2-7; d_call: .; clone_size: .; cdr3_length: 13; cdr3_nt: TGTGCCAGCAGTTACGGGGGGCCCCTGGAGCAGTACTTC; cdr3_aa: CASSYGGPLEQYF
v_call: TRBV7-9; j_call: TRBJ2-2; d_call: TRBD2; clone_size: .; cdr3_length: 17; cdr3_nt: TGTGCCAGCAGCTCTAGGGGGACTAGGCCGAACACCGGGGAGCTGTTTTTT; cdr3_aa: CASSSRGTRPNTGELFF